These 18 T cell receptor beta chains were sequenced from one sample in a study of shared clonotypes between healthy human individuals. Profiling relied on immunoSEQ multiplex PCR, and the TCRdb table lists in-frame clones only, not all of them. The sample contains roughly 2.1 million clones, around 93% of which appear only once. CD45RO-negative cells were positively selected for CCR7, leaving out terminally differentiated effector memory CD45RA+ cells. The sequencing input was naive CD8+ T cells from PBMCs. The source is a man younger than 35 in good health. Some clones in this sample may be carry-over from other donors' samples.

The V gene is TRBV7-8, the J gene TRBJ2-5, with D possibly TRBD1 on 5 matching bases. The CDR3 has 14 residues. With 5 bases removed from V and 2 bases from J, the gap between germline ends came to 12 bases. Germline lookup yields CDR1 SGHVS and CDR2 FQNEAQ. The CDR3 spells CASSLRVGQETQYF. The CDR3 nucleotides are TGTGCCAGCAGCCTCAGGGTTGGACAAGAGACCCAGTACTTC.

The chain is built from TRBV2 and TRBJ2-1, with D perhaps matching TRBD1 (6 bases). V was shortened by 9 bases and J by 2 bases, with 17 bases between the two germline ends. Germline V lookup: CDR1 SNHLY, CDR2 FYNNEI. The CDR3 loop spans 15 amino acids. The DNA of the CDR3 is TGTGCCAGTGGGGAGACAGGTGCTACCTACAATGAGCAGTTCTTC. Amino acid sequence: CASGETGATYNEQFF.

To note about this clone: The identical CDR3 is also encoded by other nucleotide sequences in the sample. The gene calls are TRBV29-1 and TRBJ2-7, with a possible D match to TRBD2 (5 bases). This CDR3 comprises 13 residues. Germline V gene lookup returns CDR1 SQVTM and CDR2 ANQGSEA. V dropped 1 base and J dropped 0 bases, with 7 bases sitting between them. CDR3 sequence: CSVEAGSSYEQYF. CDR3 bases: TGCAGCGTTGAAGCGGGGAGCTCCTACGAGCAGTACTTC.

This clone turned up a few times. The chain links TRBV25-1 to TRBJ1-1, with D possibly TRBD1 on 5 matching bases. CDR1 MGHDK and CDR2 SYGVNS come from the germline V gene. The CDR3 has 13 residues. V lost 6 bases, J lost 5 bases, and 13 bases lay in between. The CDR3 reads CASSPGRRTEAFF. For the CDR3, the DNA is TGTGCCAGCAGCCCGGGGCGCAGAACTGAAGCTTTCTTT.

The chain joins TRBV7-2 to TRBJ2-1; 13 nucleotides align to TRBD2. The CDR3 runs 18 residues. J lost 6 bases, V lost 6 bases, and 14 bases had no gene match. Germline lookup yields CDR1 SGHTA and CDR2 FQGNSA. CDR3: CASSSVGTSGKSGNEQFF. The CDR3 DNA reads as TGTGCCAGCAGTTCAGTAGGGACTAGCGGGAAAAGTGGCAATGAGCAGTTCTTC.

The chain has TRBV27 and TRBJ2-7; a weak D match, TRBD1 (5 bases). The CDR3 extends over 16 amino acids. Between the trimmed V and J ends, which lost 4 bases and 2 bases, there was a span of 18 bases. The germline V gene has CDR1 MNHEY and CDR2 SMNVEV (reference sequence). Here the CDR3 reads CASSSITGTLTYEQYF. The CDR3 DNA sequence: TGTGCCAGCAGTTCGATTACAGGAACGCTTACCTACGAGCAGTACTTC.

This clone was observed a single time. The J gene is TRBJ2-5, the V gene TRBV27, with D perhaps TRBD1 (5 bases). Germline V gene lookup returns CDR1 MNHEY and CDR2 SMNVEV (reference sequence). The germline V and J ends were trimmed by 2 bases and 1 base, with 17 bases remaining between them. This CDR3 spans 17 amino acids. The CDR3: CASSLEFKGSSQETQYF. In DNA, the CDR3 is TGTGCCAGCAGTTTAGAGTTTAAGGGGTCCAGCCAAGAGACCCAGTACTTC.

Notes on this clone: The same CDR3 also results from other DNA sequences found in this sample. V gene TRBV2 combines with J gene TRBJ1-5; 10 bases match TRBD1. Per the germline V gene, CDR1 is SNHLY and CDR2 is FYNNEI. J was trimmed by 1 base and V by 6 bases; bases with no gene match: 0. CDR3 size: 14 residues. The CDR3 sequence is CASRDRGSNQPQHF. In nucleotides, the CDR3 is TGTGCCAGCAGGGACAGGGGGAGCAATCAGCCCCAGCATTTT.

The count of this clone is one. The chain joins TRBV11-3 to TRBJ1-2; 8 nucleotides align to TRBD1. The CDR3 runs to 14 residues. Germline CDR1 is SGHNT and CDR2 is YENEEA. J was trimmed by 1 base and V by 6 bases; bases with no gene match: 4. The CDR3 loop reads CASSSRGLNYGYTF. The CDR3 bases are TGTGCCAGCAGTAGCAGGGGGCTTAACTATGGCTACACCTTC.

The sample holds one count of this clone. The chain uses TRBV28 and TRBJ2-7, with D perhaps assigned TRBD1 or TRBD2 (5 bases each). The CDR3 is 14 residues long. Germline values: CDR1 MDHEN, CDR2 SYDVKM. V was pared by 4 bases and J by 1 base, with 11 bases between. CDR3 residues: CASSSLGRSYEQYF. CDR3 nucleotides: TGTGCCAGCAGTTCTCTGGGACGGTCCTACGAGCAGTACTTC. Full variable domain (rest looked up from reference TRBV28 and TRBJ2-7): DVKVTQSSRYLVKRTGEKVFLECVQDMDHENMFWYRQDPGLGLRLIYFSYDVKMKEKGDIPEGYSVSREKKERFSLILESASTNQTSMYLCASSSLGRSYEQYFGPGTRLTVT.

This chain connects TRBV6-1 to TRBJ2-2, with D tentatively TRBD1 (5 bases). The CDR3 has 17 residues. Deletions cut 2 bases from V and 0 bases from J, with 13 bases between. From germline, CDR1 is MNHNS and CDR2 SASEGT. This chain's CDR3 is CASSEFRGRTNTGELFF. The CDR3 DNA reads TGTGCCAGCAGTGAATTTAGGGGCAGGACGAACACCGGGGAGCTGTTTTTT.

This clone was seen a single time. The V and J genes are TRBV6-6 and TRBJ2-5; either TRBD1 or TRBD2 may supply D (5 bases each). Germline CDR1 MNHNY, CDR2 SVGAGI (reference sequence). V shed 2 bases and J shed 6 bases, with 10 bases lying between them. The CDR3 runs to 13 residues. CDR3 bases: TGTGCCAGCAGTTACAGGGACGACAAGACCCAGTACTTC. It specifies CASSYRDDKTQYF.

The chain recombines TRBV4-1 with TRBJ2-1, with 8 bases lining up with TRBD1. V lost 0 bases, J lost 8 bases, and 3 bases stayed unmatched. Germline V CDR1 and CDR2: MGHRA, YSYEKL. The CDR3 totals 14 residues. CDR3 protein: CASSQDAGGDEQFF. Written as DNA, the CDR3 is TGCGCCAGCAGCCAAGATGCAGGGGGCGATGAGCAGTTCTTC.

The rearrangement uses TRBV7-9 and TRBJ2-4; 9 bases are a match to TRBD2. The CDR3 runs 17 residues. With 11 bases clipped from V and 1 base from J, the junction kept 15 bases outside the gene matches. The germline V gene encodes CDR1 SEHNR and CDR2 FQNEAQ (reference sequence). CDR3 nucleotide sequence: TGTGCCTCCTCCGGTTGGCTAGCGGGAATTGCCAAAAACATTCAGTACTTC. It is translated as CASSGWLAGIAKNIQYF.

The chain carries TRBV5-5 and TRBJ1-1; D not resolved. Trimming removed 4 bases from V and 5 bases from J, with 15 bases in between. This CDR3 is built from 14 residues. The V gene's germline CDR1 is SGHKS and CDR2 YYEKEE (reference sequence). Here the CDR3 DNA reads TGTGCCAGCAGCCCTCATGGGGAACGGACTGAAGCTTTCTTT. Protein: CASSPHGERTEAFF.

The chain is built from TRBV5-4 and TRBJ1-1; unclear D gene. The CDR3 consists of 14 residues. Trimming took off 3 bases at V and 4 bases at J, with 13 bases between the two ends. The germline V gene encodes CDR1 SGHNT and CDR2 YYREEE (reference sequence). The CDR3 loop is CASSYQRDSTEAFF. The CDR3, as DNA: TGTGCCAGCAGCTACCAGAGAGATAGCACTGAAGCTTTCTTT.

This chain joins TRBV2 and TRBJ1-4, with D possibly TRBD1 on 6 matching bases. The germline gives CDR1 SNHLY, CDR2 FYNNEI. The ends were cut back, 8 bases at V and 5 bases at J, with 12 bases in the middle. The CDR3 runs 13 residues. The CDR3, as DNA: TGTGCCAGCCACCGGGACAAAAATGAAAAACTGTTTTTT. Translated: CASHRDKNEKLFF.

The rearrangement links TRBV7-9 to TRBJ1-4; 7 bases are shared with TRBD1. Germline loops: CDR1 SEHNR, CDR2 FQNEAQ (reference sequence). This CDR3 has 17 amino acids. With V trimmed by 4 bases and J by 3 bases, 11 bases remained unmatched. CDR3 sequence: CASSSQLYRGPNEKLFF. CDR3 DNA: TGTGCCAGCAGCTCCCAATTATACAGGGGCCCTAATGAAAAACTGTTTTTT.